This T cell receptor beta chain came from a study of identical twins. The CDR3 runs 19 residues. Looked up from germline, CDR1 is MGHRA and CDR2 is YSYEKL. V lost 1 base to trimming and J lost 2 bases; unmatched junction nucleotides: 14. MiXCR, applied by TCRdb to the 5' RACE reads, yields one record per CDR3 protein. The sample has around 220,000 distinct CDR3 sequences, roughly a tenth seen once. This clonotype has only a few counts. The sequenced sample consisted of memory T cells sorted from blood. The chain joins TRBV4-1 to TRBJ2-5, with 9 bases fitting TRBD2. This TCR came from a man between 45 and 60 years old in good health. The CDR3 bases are TGCGCCAGCAGCCAAGGTGGGCTAGCGGGGACGGATTATCAAGAGACCCAGTACTTC. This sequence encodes CASSQGGLAGTDYQETQYF.